The source of this T cell receptor beta chain is a study of blood T cell repertoires in COVID-19. The overall study: T cells, B-cell-depleted T cells, or PBMCs provided the cDNA or gDNA that served as material.

The assay was immunoSEQ multiplex PCR, and TCRdb's table has in-frame clones only and misses some. Of a few hundred thousand clones in the sample, about 90% were seen once. V was trimmed by 3 bases and J by 0 bases, leaving 11 bases between them. The CDR3 length is 15 residues. Germline V CDR1 and CDR2: LNHDA, SQIVND (reference sequence). This chain links TRBV19 with TRBJ1-2, with TRBD1 as a possible D gene (6 bases). What was sequenced was PBMCs or T cells enriched from blood (not recorded which). The clonotype comes from a man aged 25-40 years who had recovered from COVID-19. CDR3 coding DNA: TGTGCCAGTAGTATTCCCGGGACACCTAACTATGGCTACACCTTC. It codes for CASSIPGTPNYGYTF.